These 18 T cell receptor beta chains were sequenced from one sample in a study of glioma-infiltrating T cells. Using RNA template, CDR3s of TCR alpha and beta were amplified with iRepertoire arm-PCR. Each CDR3 protein gets one entry after TCRdb re-called the multiplex PCR reads with MiXCR. The sample has roughly 190,000 distinct CDR3 sequences, 30% to 40% seen once; the top ten hold around 20%. Specimen: glioma tissue, nonneoplastic brain tissue, or PBMCs (not recorded which). The source is a human donor with low-grade glioma or glioblastoma, undergoing nonglioma brain surgery, or in good health (not recorded which).

J is TRBJ2-1 and V is TRBV12-3 or TRBV12-4, with 10 bases fitting TRBD2. The CDR3 is 14 residues long. V shed 7 bases and J 9 bases; nucleotides not matched to a gene: 9. The CDR3 DNA follows: TGTGCCAGCACTAAGAGCGGGAGGGCCGCTGAGCAGTTCTTC. This codes for CASTKSGRAAEQFF.

Many counts were recorded for this clonotype. The chain uses TRBV7-2 and TRBJ2-3, with unresolved D. Trimming removed 2 bases from V and 4 bases from J, with 7 bases in between. This CDR3 spans 13 amino acids. Germline V gene lookup returns CDR1 SGHTA and CDR2 FQGNSA. CDR3 DNA sequence: TGTGCCAGCAGCTTAACTCACGCAGATACGCAGTATTTT. It specifies CASSLTHADTQYF.

This clonotype has at least ten counts. The chain uses TRBV5-1 and TRBJ2-5; no firm D call. Trimming removed 0 bases at V and 5 bases at J, with 8 bases between. CDR3 length: 13 amino acids. The germline gives CDR1 SGHRS, CDR2 YFSETQ. CDR3 nucleotide sequence: TGCGCCAGCAGCTTGGGGCAGGCGGAGACCCAGTACTTC. This encodes CASSLGQAETQYF. The full variable domain, in which reference TRBV5-1 and TRBJ2-5 provide the parts outside the CDR3, is KAGVTQTPRYLIKTRGQQVTLSCSPISGHRSVSWYQQTPGQGLQFLFEYFSETQRNKGNFPGRFSGRQFSNSRSEMNVSTLELGDSALYLCASSLGQAETQYFGPGTRLLVL.

The chain recombines TRBV4-3 with TRBJ1-1; D uncertain. Looked up from germline, CDR1 is LGHNA and CDR2 is YSLEER. V was pared by 0 bases and J by 1 base, with 27 bases between. CDR3 size: 21 residues. CDR3 amino acids: CASSQEVGSGVRSLRNTEAFF. The CDR3 nucleotides read TGCGCCAGCAGCCAAGAGGTAGGGTCGGGAGTTCGCTCTCTGAGGAACACTGAAGCTTTCTTT.

In its sample, this clonotype was seen many times. CDR3 coding DNA: TGTGCCAGCAAGATGAGAGCCCCCACAGATACGCAGTATTTT. It yields the protein CASKMRAPTDTQYF. The chain couples TRBV6-1 to TRBJ2-3; D not certain. V dropped 7 bases and J dropped 2 bases, with 13 bases sitting between them. The CDR3 spans 14 residues. The germline V gene has CDR1 MNHNS and CDR2 SASEGT.

This clonotype appeared many times. This rearrangement joins TRBV19 to TRBJ2-1; 7 bases are a match to TRBD1. The ends lost 4 bases at V and 0 bases at J; junction bases unmatched: 3. Per germline, CDR1 LNHDA and CDR2 SQIVND (reference sequence). This CDR3 is built from 15 residues. The CDR3 DNA reads as TGTGCCAGTAGTAACCACAGGGGCTCCTACAATGAGCAGTTCTTC. This translates into CASSNHRGSYNEQFF. Supplemented by reference TRBV19 and TRBJ2-1, the full variable domain reads DGGITQSPKYLFRKEGQNVTLSCEQNLNHDAMYWYRQDPGQGLRLIYYSQIVNDFQKGDIAEGYSVSREKKESFPLTVTSAQKNPTAFYLCASSNHRGSYNEQFFGPGTRLTVL.

This clonotype was recorded at least ten times. CDR3 nucleotides: TGTGCCAGCAGCCCCCCGGGACAGGGGTATAATGAAAAACTGTTTTTT. Its translation: CASSPPGQGYNEKLFF. The genes are TRBV7-9 and TRBJ1-4; 10 bases match TRBD1. CDR1 is SEHNR, CDR2 FQNEAQ, per germline (reference sequence). The CDR3 has 16 residues. V was pared by 5 bases and J by 4 bases, with 7 bases of the junction left unmatched.

This clonotype was picked up many times. The rearrangement links TRBV7-2 to TRBJ2-7, with 10 bases identical to TRBD2. V lost 5 bases to trimming and J lost 3 bases; unmatched junction nucleotides: 10. Germline V gene sequence: CDR1 SGHTA, CDR2 FQGNSA. The CDR3 consists of 16 residues. For the CDR3, the DNA is TGTGCCAGCAGCCTAGAGGGACTAGCGCCATTCTACGAGCAGTACTTC. The encoded protein is CASSLEGLAPFYEQYF.

Concerning this clonotype itself: One base away lies a much larger clone, so this may be a sequencing read error. The final CDR3 position lacks the conserved phenylalanine or tryptophan, pointing to a likely read error. The chain has TRBV18 and TRBJ1-1; D is uncertain. This CDR3 is built from 12 residues. Trimming shortened V by 6 bases and J by 7 bases, and 12 bases separated the two germline ends. CDR1 is KGHSH and CDR2 is LQKENI in the germline V gene. The CDR3 spells CASSGPGGEAFL. DNA of the CDR3: TGTGCCAGCTCCGGCCCGGGCGGTGAAGCTTTCCTT.

The gene calls are TRBV20-1 and TRBJ1-5, with D uncertain. V was pared by 3 bases and J by 5 bases, with 20 bases between. Per germline, CDR1 DFQATT and CDR2 SNEGSKA (reference sequence). The CDR3 spans 16 residues. The CDR3 loop is CSASYISRNLDQPQHF. Written as DNA, the CDR3 is TGCAGTGCTAGCTACATATCCCGAAACTTGGATCAGCCCCAGCATTTT.

Ten or more counts support this clonotype. The rearrangement joins TRBV20-1 to TRBJ2-7; 11 bases map to TRBD2. The germline V gene encodes CDR1 DFQATT and CDR2 SNEGSKA (reference sequence). J gave up 3 bases and V 2 bases, and 3 bases lay outside the gene matches. CDR3 size: 14 residues. The CDR3 DNA reads TGCAGTGCTAGATCGGGGACTAGCGGCTACGAGCAGTACTTC. This gives the protein CSARSGTSGYEQYF.

This clonotype occurred many times. The gene calls are TRBV6-2 or TRBV6-3 and TRBJ2-7; 7 bases fit TRBD1. The germline gives CDR1 MNHEY, CDR2 SVGEGT. J lost 3 bases, V lost 3 bases, and 8 bases had no gene match. This CDR3 spans 15 amino acids. The CDR3 coding sequence is TGTGCCAGCAGTTATCCCCCCGACAGGGTCTACGAGCAGTACTTC. Protein: CASSYPPDRVYEQYF.

About this clonotype itself: A much larger clone sits a single nucleotide away, making a read error possible. The chain employs TRBV2 and TRBJ2-3, with D hard to call. The CDR3 is 14 amino acids. The V gene's germline CDR1 is SNHLY and CDR2 FYNNEI. Between the trimmed V and J ends, which lost 3 bases and 4 bases, there was a span of 11 bases. DNA for the CDR3: TGTGCCAGCAGTGAGAGTTCCTTCGCAGATACGCAGTATTTT. It encodes CASSESSFADTQYF.

For this clonotype: A much larger clonotype is one base distant, so this may be a read error. The rearrangement uses TRBV7-2 and TRBJ2-7; D may match TRBD1 or TRBD2 (5 bases each). Germline CDR1 is SGHTA and CDR2 is FQGNSA. CDR3 length: 15 residues. V shed 1 base and J shed 12 bases, with 22 bases lying between them. The CDR3 reads CASSLGLAYRGERYF. CDR3 bases: TGTGCCAGCAGCTTAGGTTTGGCGTACCGGGGCGAACGGTACTTC.

The chain links TRBV10-3 to TRBJ2-3; possible D gene TRBD1, 5 bases. Deletions cut 10 bases from V and 5 bases from J, with 16 bases between. This CDR3 has 13 residues. Germline loops: CDR1 ENHRY, CDR2 SYGVKD. CDR3 loop: CATTQWGEDTQYF. CDR3 bases: TGTGCCACCACTCAGTGGGGCGAAGATACGCAGTATTTT.

This clonotype occurred many times. The chain employs TRBV28 and TRBJ1-2, with 9 bases identical to TRBD1. Germline trimming cut 5 bases from V and 7 bases from J; bases unmatched to any gene: 8. Looked up from germline, CDR1 is MDHEN and CDR2 is SYDVKM. The CDR3 covers 14 residues. CDR3 loop: CASSPPGTGFGYTF. The CDR3 region has the DNA TGTGCCAGCAGTCCCCCCGGGACAGGGTTTGGCTACACCTTC.

In this sample, this clonotype turned up many times. V usage is TRBV28 and J usage is TRBJ1-1; possibly TRBD1 for D (5 bases). V was shortened by 7 bases and J by 10 bases, with 16 bases between the two germline ends. CDR1 is MDHEN and CDR2 is SYDVKM in the germline V gene. CDR3 length: 12 residues. CDR3 amino acids: CASTQAGQRAFF. CDR3 DNA: TGTGCCAGCACGCAGGCCGGACAAAGAGCTTTCTTT. Variable domain in full (rest from reference TRBV28 and TRBJ1-1): DVKVTQSSRYLVKRTGEKVFLECVQDMDHENMFWYRQDPGLGLRLIYFSYDVKMKEKGDIPEGYSVSREKKERFSLILESASTNQTSMYLCASTQAGQRAFFGQGTRLTVV.

This clonotype appeared a few times. The chain joins TRBV24-1 to TRBJ2-2; 9 nucleotides line up with TRBD2. CDR3 length: 14 amino acids. Trimming took 7 bases from V and 7 from J; bases not matched to a gene: 6. The germline V gene has CDR1 KGHDR and CDR2 SFDVKD. CDR3 region: CATSSSGKGGELFF. The CDR3 coding sequence is TGTGCCACCAGCTCTAGCGGGAAGGGCGGGGAGCTGTTTTTT.